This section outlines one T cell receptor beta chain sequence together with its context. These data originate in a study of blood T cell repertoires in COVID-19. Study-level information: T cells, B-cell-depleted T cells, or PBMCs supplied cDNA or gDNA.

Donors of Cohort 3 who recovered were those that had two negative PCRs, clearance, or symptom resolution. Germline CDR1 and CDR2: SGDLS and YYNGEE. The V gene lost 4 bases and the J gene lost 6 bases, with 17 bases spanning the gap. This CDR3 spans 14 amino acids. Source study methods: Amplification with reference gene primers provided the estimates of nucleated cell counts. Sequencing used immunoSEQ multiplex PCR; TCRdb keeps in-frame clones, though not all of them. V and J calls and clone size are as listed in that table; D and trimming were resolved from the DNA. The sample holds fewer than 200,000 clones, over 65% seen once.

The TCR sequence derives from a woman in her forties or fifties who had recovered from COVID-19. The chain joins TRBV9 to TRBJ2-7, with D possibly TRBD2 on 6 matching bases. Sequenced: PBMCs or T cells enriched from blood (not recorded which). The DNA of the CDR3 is TGTGCCAGCAGCCCCACTGCGTTGGGGGGCGAGCAGTACGTC. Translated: CASSPTALGGEQYV.